This T cell receptor (beta chain) stems from a study of T cell responses to AZD1222 COVID-19 vaccine. Study outcomes and limitations: No day 14 peak samples; only post-peak repertoires were characterized. The study found vaccine-associated CD4 TCRs spanning spike, dominant at 160-218 and 743-854.

Profiled with immunoSEQ multiplex PCR; TCRdb holds only in-frame clones, not every one. The sample carries about 110,000 clones, 85% to 90% recorded once. The V gene end was trimmed by 5 bases and the J gene end by 8 bases; junction bases not matched to a gene: 2. Germline lookup yields CDR1 MDHEN and CDR2 SYDVKM. CDR3 length equals 11 residues. Points on this clone: The antigen is undetermined.

Sample: peripheral blood, taken on day 0 of AZD1222 vaccination. The receptor's source is an adult in good health. This rearrangement joins TRBV28 to TRBJ1-2, with 7 positions matching TRBD1. In DNA form, the CDR3 reads TGTGCCAGCAGTAGGGGGCACGGCTACACCTTC. This gives the protein CASSRGHGYTF.